This T cell receptor beta chain is drawn from a study of radiotherapy plus CTLA-4 blockade in lung cancer. Whole-study context: An objective response was seen in roughly a sixth of patients, and disease control in 31%.

With respect to this clone: Its antigen is undetermined.

CDR3 length: 14 residues. The V segment lost 8 bases and the J segment 5 bases; nucleotides outside the gene matches: 10. In germline, CDR1 is MNHNS, CDR2 SASEGT. The method was immunoSEQ multiplex PCR; TCRdb's version includes in-frame clones alone and lacks a portion of them. Altogether over 100,000 clones are present, approximately 77% being singletons, with the ten largest covering about 3.3%. Patients had chemo-refractory metastatic non-small-cell lung cancer and received focal radiation plus CTLA-4 blockade that used ipilimumab. The study, taken as a whole, reports: Clones derived from tumor TCRs expanded in blood after radiotherapy plus ipilimumab. Early blood T cell clone changes and increased post-radiation serum interferon-beta were reportedly the strongest response predictors.

The receptor was isolated from a human donor with non-small cell lung cancer that progressed on radiotherapy plus ipilimumab. Some clones in this sample may be carry-over from other donors' samples. This chain links TRBV6-1 with TRBJ2-3, with 7 bases fitting TRBD2. This specimen consisted of peripheral blood, obtained from a patient treated with radiotherapy plus ipilimumab. The CDR3 nucleotides are TGTGCCAGCCGGACTAGTTCGCTTGAAGATACGCAGTATTTT. It specifies CASRTSSLEDTQYF.